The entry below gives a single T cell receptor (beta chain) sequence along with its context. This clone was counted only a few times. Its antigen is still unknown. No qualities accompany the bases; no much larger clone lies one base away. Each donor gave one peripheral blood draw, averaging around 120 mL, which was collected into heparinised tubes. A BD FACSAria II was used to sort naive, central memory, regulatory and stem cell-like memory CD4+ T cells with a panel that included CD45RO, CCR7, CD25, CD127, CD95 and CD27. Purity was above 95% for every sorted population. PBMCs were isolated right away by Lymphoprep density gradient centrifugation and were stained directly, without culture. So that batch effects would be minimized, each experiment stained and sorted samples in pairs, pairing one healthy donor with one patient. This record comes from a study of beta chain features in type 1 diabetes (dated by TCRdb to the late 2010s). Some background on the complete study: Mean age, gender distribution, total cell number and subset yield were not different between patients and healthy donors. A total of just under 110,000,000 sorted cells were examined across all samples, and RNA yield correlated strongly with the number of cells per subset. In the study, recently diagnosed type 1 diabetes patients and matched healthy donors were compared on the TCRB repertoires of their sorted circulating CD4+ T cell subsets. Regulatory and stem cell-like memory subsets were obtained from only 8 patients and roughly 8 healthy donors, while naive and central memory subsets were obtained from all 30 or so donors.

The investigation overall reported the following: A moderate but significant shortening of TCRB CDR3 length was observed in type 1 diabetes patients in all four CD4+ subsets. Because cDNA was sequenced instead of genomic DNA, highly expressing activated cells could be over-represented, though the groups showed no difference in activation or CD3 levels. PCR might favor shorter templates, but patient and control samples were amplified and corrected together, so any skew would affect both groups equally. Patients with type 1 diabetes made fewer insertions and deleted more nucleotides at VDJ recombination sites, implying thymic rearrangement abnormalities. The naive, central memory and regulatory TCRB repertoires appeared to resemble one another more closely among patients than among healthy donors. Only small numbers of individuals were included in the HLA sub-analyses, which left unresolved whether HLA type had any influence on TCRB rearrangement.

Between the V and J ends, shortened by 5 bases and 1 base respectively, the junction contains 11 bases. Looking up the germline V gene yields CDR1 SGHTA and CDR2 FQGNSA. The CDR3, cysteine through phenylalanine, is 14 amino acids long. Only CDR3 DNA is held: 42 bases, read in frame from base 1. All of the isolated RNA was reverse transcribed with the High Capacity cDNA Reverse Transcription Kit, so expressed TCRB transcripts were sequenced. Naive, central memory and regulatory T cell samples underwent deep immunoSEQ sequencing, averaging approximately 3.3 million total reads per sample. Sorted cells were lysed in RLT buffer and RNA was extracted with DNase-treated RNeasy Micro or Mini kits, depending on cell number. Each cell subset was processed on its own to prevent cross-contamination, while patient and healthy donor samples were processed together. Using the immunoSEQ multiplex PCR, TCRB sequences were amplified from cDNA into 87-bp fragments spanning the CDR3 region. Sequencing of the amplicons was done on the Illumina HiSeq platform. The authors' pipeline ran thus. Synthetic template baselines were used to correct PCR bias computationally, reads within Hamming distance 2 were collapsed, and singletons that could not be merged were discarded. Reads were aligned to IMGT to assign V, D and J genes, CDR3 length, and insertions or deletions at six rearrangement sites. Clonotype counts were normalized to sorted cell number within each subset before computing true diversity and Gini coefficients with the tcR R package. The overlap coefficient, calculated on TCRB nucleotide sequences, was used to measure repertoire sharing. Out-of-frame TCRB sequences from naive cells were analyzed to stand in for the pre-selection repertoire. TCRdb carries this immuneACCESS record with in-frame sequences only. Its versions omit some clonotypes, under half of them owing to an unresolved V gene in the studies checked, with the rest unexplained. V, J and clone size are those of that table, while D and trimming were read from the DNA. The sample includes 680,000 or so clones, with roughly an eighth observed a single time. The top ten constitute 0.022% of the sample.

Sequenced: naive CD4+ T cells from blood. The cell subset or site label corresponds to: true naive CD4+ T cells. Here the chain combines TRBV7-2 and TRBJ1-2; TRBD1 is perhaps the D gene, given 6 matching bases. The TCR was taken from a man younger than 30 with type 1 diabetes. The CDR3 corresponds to CASSARDINYGYTF. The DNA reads TGTGCCAGCAGCGCGCGGGACATTAACTATGGCTACACCTTC.